These T cell receptor beta chains were read from a single sample in a study of blood T cells in healthy people across ages. MiXCR, run by TCRdb on the 5' RACE reads, gives a single entry per CDR3 protein. The profile shows about 970,000 distinct CDR3 sequences, 51% of them singletons. The sample comprised blood. The receptors shown here come from a woman aged 55-75 years in good health. Each CDR3 is given with its conserved first and last residue. A D gene is named only where the DNA matches it firmly. Size values are once, few and many counts, or a class for expanded clones, and some rows have none.

j_gene: TRBJ2-3
v_gene: TRBV4-1
abundance: .
d_gene: .
CDR3aa: CASSQVAGTNTDTQYF
CDR3nt: TGCGCCAGCAGCCAAGTTGCAGGGACCAACACAGATACGCAGTATTTT

j_gene: TRBJ2-1
v_gene: TRBV2
abundance: .
d_gene: TRBD2
CDR3aa: CASSEVGGRGEQFF
CDR3nt: TGTGCCAGCAGTGAAGTTGGGGGGAGGGGTGAGCAGTTCTTC

j_gene: TRBJ2-7
v_gene: TRBV20-1
abundance: .
d_gene: .
CDR3aa: CSARSRGRDEQYF
CDR3nt: TGCAGTGCTAGATCCAGGGGTAGAGACGAGCAGTACTTC

j_gene: TRBJ1-2
v_gene: TRBV28
abundance: .
d_gene: .
CDR3aa: CASSYLRGGYTF
CDR3nt: TGTGCCAGCAGTTATCTACGGGGAGGCTACACCTTC

j_gene: TRBJ1-2
v_gene: TRBV3-1
abundance: few
d_gene: TRBD1
CDR3aa: CASSQPNTGVGYTF
CDR3nt: TGTGCCAGCAGCCAACCAAACACAGGGGTCGGCTACACCTTC

j_gene: TRBJ2-7
v_gene: TRBV29-1
abundance: many
d_gene: .
CDR3aa: CSVKTGIYEQYF
CDR3nt: TGCAGCGTCAAAACAGGGATCTACGAGCAGTACTTC

j_gene: TRBJ2-4
v_gene: TRBV20-1
abundance: .
d_gene: .
CDR3aa: CSARDPDSLAKNIQYF
CDR3nt: TGCAGTGCTAGAGACCCGGACAGCCTAGCCAAAAACATTCAGTACTTC

j_gene: TRBJ2-7
v_gene: TRBV29-1
abundance: many
d_gene: .
CDR3aa: CSVRAGTYEQYF
CDR3nt: TGCAGCGTTCGGGCAGGGACATACGAGCAGTACTTC

j_gene: TRBJ2-5
v_gene: TRBV20-1
abundance: .
d_gene: TRBD2
CDR3aa: CSAPPGTSGREGGYQETQYF
CDR3nt: TGCAGTGCTCCACCTGGGACTAGCGGGAGAGAGGGGGGGTACCAAGAGACCCAGTACTTC

j_gene: TRBJ2-7
v_gene: TRBV9
abundance: few
d_gene: .
CDR3aa: CASSVGGNSYEQYF
CDR3nt: TGTGCCAGCAGCGTAGGCGGGAATTCCTACGAGCAGTACTTC

j_gene: TRBJ2-7
v_gene: TRBV30
abundance: .
d_gene: TRBD2
CDR3aa: CAWSVQRLAGVYEQYF
CDR3nt: TGTGCCTGGAGTGTCCAGAGACTAGCGGGAGTATACGAGCAGTACTTC

j_gene: TRBJ2-1
v_gene: TRBV4-1
abundance: few
d_gene: .
CDR3aa: CASSQDLSRDYNEQFF
CDR3nt: TGCGCCAGCAGCCAAGATTTATCGCGGGACTACAATGAGCAGTTCTTC

j_gene: TRBJ2-5
v_gene: TRBV6-2/TRBV6-3
abundance: few
d_gene: .
CDR3aa: CASSYVGITALLRVETQYF
CDR3nt: TGTGCCAGCAGTTACGTGGGAATAACTGCTCTCCTCCGGGTAGAGACCCAGTACTTC

j_gene: TRBJ2-7
v_gene: TRBV29-1
abundance: .
d_gene: TRBD1
CDR3aa: CSVEDGTGPYEQYF
CDR3nt: TGCAGCGTTGAAGATGGGACAGGCCCCTACGAGCAGTACTTC

j_gene: TRBJ2-1
v_gene: TRBV2
abundance: .
d_gene: .
CDR3aa: CASIVRTYNEQFF
CDR3nt: TGTGCCAGCATCGTAAGAACTTACAATGAGCAGTTCTTC

j_gene: TRBJ1-2
v_gene: TRBV9
abundance: .
d_gene: .
CDR3aa: CASSVSPERLNYGYTF
CDR3nt: TGTGCCAGCAGCGTGTCCCCGGAGAGGCTTAACTATGGCTACACCTTC